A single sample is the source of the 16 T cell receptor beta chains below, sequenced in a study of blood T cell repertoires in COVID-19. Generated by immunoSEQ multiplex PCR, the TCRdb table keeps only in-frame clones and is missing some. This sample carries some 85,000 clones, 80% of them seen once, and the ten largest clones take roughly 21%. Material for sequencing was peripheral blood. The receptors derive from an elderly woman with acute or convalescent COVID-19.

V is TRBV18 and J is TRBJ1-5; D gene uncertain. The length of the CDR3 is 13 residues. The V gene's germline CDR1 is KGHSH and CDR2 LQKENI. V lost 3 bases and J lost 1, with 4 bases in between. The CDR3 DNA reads TGTGCCAGCTCACCGGGCAGCAATCAGCCCCAGCATTTT. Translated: CASSPGSNQPQHF. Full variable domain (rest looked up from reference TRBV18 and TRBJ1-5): NAGVMQNPRHLVRRRGQEARLRCSPMKGHSHVYWYRQLPEEGLKFMVYLQKENIIDESGMPKERFSAEFPKEGPSILRIQQVVRGDSAAYFCASSPGSNQPQHFGDGTRLSIL.

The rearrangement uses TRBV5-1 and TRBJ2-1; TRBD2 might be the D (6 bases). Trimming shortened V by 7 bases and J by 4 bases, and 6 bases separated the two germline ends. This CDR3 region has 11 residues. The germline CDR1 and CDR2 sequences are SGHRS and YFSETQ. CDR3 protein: CASGTYNEQFF. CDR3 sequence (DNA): TGCGCCAGCGGGACTTACAATGAGCAGTTCTTC.

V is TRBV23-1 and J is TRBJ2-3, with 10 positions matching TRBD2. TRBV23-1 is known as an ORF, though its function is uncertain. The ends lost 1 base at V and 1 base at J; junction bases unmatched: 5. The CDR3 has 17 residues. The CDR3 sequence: CASSQLGGTSGTDTQYF. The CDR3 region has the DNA TGCGCCAGCAGTCAATTGGGTGGGACTAGCGGCACAGATACGCAGTATTTT.

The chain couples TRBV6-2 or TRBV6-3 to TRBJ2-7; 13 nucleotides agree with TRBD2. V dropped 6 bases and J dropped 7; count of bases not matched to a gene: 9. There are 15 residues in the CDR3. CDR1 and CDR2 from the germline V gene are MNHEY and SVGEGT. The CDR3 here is CASSLWTSGSWEQYF. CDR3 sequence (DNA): TGTGCCAGCAGCCTGTGGACTAGCGGGAGTTGGGAGCAGTACTTC.

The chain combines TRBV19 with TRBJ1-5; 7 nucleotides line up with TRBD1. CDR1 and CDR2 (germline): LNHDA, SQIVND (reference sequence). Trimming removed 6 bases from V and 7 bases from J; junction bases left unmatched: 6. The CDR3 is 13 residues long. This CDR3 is CASSHRGMQPQHF. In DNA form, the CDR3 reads TGTGCCAGTAGCCACAGGGGAATGCAGCCCCAGCATTTT.

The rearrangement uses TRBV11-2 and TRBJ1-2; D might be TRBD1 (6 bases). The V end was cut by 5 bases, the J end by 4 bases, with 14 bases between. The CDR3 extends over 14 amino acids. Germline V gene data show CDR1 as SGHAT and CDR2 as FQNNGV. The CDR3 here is CASSPQQGPYGYTF. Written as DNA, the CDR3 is TGTGCCAGCAGCCCACAACAGGGACCCTATGGCTACACCTTC.

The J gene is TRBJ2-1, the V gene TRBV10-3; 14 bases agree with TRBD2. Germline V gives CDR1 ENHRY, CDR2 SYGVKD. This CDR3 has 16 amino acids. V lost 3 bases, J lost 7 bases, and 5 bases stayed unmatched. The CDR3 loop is CAISEGTSGRGNEQFF. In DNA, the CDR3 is TGTGCCATCAGTGAAGGGACTAGCGGGAGAGGTAATGAGCAGTTCTTC.

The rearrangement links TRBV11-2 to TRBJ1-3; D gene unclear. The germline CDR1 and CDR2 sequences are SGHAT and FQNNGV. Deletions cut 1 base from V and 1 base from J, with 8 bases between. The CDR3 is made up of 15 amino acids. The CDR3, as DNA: TGTGCCAGCAGCTTAGTCGGTGTTTCTGGAAACACCATATATTTT. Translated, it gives CASSLVGVSGNTIYF.

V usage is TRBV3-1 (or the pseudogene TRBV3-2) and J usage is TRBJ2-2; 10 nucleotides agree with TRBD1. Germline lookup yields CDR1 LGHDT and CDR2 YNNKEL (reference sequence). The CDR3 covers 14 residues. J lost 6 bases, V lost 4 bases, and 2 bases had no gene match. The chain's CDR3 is CASSPGQGSGELFF. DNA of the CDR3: TGTGCCAGCAGCCCGGGACAGGGGTCCGGGGAGCTGTTTTTT.

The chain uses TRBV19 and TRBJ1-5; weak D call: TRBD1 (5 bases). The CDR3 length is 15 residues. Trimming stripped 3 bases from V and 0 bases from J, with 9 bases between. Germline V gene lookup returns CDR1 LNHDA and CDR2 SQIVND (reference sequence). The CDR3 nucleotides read TGTGCCAGTAGTATCCTGACAGCTAGCAATCAGCCCCAGCATTTT. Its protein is CASSILTASNQPQHF.

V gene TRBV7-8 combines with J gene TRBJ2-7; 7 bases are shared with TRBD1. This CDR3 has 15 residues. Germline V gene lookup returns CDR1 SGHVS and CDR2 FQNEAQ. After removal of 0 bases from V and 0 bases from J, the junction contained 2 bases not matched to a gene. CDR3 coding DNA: TGTGCCAGCAGCTTAGCGACAGGGAGCTCCTACGAGCAGTACTTC. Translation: CASSLATGSSYEQYF.

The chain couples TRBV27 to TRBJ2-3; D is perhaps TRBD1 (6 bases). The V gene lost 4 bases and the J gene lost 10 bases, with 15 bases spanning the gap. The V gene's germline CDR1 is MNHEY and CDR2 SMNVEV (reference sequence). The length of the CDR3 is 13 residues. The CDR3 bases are TGTGCCAGCAGTTACAGGGTCGAGAATCCGCAGTATTTT. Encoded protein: CASSYRVENPQYF.

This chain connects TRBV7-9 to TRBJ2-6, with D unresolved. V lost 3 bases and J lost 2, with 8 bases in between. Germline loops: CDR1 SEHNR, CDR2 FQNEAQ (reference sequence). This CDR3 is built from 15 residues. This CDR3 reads CASSFYGPGANVLTF. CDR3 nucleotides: TGTGCCAGCAGCTTTTATGGCCCTGGGGCCAACGTCCTGACTTTC.

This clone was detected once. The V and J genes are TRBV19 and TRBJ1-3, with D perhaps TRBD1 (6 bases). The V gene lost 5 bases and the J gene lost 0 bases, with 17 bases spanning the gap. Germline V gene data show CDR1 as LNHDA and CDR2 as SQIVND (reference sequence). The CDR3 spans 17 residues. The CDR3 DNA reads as TGTGCCAGTAGTGTCCCGGGACAATCGAGCTCTGGAAACACCATATATTTT. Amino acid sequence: CASSVPGQSSSGNTIYF.

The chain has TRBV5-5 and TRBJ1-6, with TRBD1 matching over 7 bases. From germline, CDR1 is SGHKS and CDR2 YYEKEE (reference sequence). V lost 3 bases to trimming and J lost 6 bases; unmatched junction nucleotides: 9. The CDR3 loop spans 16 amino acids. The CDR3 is CASSSGTVRTNSPLHF. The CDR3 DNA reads TGTGCCAGCAGCTCAGGGACAGTCAGGACTAATTCACCCCTCCACTTT.

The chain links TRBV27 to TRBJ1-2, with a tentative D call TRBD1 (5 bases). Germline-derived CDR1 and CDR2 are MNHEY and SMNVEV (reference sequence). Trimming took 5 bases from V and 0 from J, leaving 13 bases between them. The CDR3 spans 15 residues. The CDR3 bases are TGTGCCAGCAGTAAGGGAATGACAGCTAACTATGGCTACACCTTC. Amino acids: CASSKGMTANYGYTF.